This record looks at one TCR beta chain sequence and its context. This entry comes from a study of blood T cell repertoires in COVID-19. Sequencing used immunoSEQ multiplex PCR; TCRdb keeps in-frame clones, though not all of them. The table shows over 120,000 clones, with over 65% occurring only once. Germline loops: CDR1 SNHLY, CDR2 FYNNEI. The V and J ends lost 3 bases and 8 bases, in that order; junction bases with no gene match: 8. The CDR3 is 15 residues long. The chain is built from TRBV2 and TRBJ2-2, with 8 bases lining up with TRBD2. The TCR sequence derives from a human donor in a cohort sampled during active COVID-19. The sample was peripheral blood. In DNA form, the CDR3 reads TGTGCCAGCAGTGATGGTATTAGCGGGACTGGGGAGCTGTTTTTT. This gives the protein CASSDGISGTGELFF.